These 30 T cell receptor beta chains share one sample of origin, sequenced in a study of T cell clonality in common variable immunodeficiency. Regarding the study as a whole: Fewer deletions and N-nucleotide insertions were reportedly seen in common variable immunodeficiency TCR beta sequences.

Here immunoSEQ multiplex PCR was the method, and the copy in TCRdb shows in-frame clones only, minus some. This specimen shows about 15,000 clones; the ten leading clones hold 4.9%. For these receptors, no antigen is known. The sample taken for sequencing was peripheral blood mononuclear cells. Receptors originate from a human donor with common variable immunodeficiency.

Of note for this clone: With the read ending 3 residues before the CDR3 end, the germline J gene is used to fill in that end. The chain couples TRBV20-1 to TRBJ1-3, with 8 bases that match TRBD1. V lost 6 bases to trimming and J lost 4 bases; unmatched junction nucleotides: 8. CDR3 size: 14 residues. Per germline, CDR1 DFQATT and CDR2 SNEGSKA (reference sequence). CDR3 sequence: CSALLTGEGNTIYF. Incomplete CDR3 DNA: TGCAGTGCCCTACTGACAGGGGAGGGAAACACC.

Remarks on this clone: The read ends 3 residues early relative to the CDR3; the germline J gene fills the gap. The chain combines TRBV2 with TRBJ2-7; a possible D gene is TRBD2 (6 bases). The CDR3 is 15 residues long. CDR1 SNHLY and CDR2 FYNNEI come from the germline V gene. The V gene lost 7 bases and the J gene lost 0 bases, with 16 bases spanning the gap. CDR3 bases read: TGTGCCAGCACTGGGCGCGGGAAGAGCTCCTACGAG. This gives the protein CASTGRGKSSYE. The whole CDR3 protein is CASTGRGKSSYEQYF.

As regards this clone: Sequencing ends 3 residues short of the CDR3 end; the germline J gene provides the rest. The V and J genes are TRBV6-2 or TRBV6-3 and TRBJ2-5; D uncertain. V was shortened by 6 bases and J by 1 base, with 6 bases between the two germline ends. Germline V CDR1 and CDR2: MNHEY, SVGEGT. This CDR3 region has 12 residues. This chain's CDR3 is CASSVLQETQYF. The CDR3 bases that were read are TGTGCCAGCAGCGTCCTCCAAGAGACC.

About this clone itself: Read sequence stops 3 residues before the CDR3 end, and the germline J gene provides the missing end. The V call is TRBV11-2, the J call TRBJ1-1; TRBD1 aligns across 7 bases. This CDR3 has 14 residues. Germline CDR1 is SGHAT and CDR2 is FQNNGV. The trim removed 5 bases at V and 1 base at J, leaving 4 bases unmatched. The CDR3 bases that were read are TGTGCCAGCAGCCCAGGGGGATGGAACACTGAA. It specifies CASSPGGWNTE. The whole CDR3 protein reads CASSPGGWNTEAFF.

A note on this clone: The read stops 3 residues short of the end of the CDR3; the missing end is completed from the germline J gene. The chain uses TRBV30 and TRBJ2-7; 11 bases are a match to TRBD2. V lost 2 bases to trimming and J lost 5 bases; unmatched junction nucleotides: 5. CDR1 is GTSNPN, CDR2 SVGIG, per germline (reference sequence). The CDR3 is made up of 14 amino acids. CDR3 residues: CAWSMGLAVHEQYF. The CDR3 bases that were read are TGTGCCTGGAGTATGGGACTAGCGGTACACGAG.

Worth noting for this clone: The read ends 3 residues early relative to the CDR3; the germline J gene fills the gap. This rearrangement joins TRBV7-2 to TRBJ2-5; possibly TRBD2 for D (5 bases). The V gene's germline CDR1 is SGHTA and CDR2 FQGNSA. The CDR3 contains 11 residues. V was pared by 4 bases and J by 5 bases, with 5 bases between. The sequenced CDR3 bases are TGTGCCAGCAGCTCGGGGGAGACC. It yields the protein CASSSGET. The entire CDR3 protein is CASSSGETQYF.

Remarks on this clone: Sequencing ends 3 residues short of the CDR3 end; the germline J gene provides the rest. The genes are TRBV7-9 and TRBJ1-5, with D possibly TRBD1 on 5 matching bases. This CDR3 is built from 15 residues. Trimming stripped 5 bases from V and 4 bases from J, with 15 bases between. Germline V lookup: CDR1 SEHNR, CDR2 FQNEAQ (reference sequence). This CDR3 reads CASSPRGGRNQPQHF. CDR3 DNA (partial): TGTGCCAGCAGCCCCCGCGGGGGAAGGAATCAGCCC.

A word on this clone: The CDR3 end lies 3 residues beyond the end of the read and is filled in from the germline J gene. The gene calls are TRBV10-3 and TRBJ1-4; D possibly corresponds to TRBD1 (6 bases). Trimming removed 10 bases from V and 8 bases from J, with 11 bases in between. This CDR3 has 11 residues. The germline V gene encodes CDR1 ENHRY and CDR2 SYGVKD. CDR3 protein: CATSTGEKLFF. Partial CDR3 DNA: TGTGCCACCTCTACAGGGGAAAAA.

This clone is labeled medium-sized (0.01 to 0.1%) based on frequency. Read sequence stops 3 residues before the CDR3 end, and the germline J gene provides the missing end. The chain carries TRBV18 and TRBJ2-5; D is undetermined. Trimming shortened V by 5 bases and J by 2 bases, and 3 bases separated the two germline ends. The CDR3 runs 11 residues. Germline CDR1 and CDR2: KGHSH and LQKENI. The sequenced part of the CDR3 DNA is TGTGCCAGCTCAACTCAAGAGACC. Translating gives CASSTQET. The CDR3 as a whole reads CASSTQETQYF.

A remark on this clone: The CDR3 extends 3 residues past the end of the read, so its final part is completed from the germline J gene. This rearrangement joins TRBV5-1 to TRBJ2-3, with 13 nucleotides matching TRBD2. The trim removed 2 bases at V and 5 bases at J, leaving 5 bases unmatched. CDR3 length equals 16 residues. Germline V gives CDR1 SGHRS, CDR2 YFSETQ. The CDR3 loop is CASSLGTSGAGDTQYF. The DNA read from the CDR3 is TGCGCCAGCAGCTTAGGGACTAGCGGGGCGGGAGATACG.

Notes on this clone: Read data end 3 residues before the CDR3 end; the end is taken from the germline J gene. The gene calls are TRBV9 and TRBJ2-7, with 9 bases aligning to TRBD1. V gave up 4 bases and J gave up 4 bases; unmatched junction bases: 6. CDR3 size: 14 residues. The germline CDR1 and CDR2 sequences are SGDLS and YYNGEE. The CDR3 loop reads CASSPRDREYEQYF. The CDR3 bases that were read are TGTGCCAGCAGCCCCCGGGACAGGGAGTACGAG.

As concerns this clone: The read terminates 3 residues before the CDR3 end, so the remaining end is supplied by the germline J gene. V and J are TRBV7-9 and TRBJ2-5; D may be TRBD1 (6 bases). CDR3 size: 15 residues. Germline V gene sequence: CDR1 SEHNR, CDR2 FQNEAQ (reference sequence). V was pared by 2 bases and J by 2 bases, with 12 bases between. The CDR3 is CASSLSQGSQETQYF. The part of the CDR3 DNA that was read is TGTGCCAGCAGCTTAAGTCAGGGGTCGCAAGAGACC.

The covered CDR3 bases are TGTGCCAGCAGCCATGAAAGCGGGGGGGCCCACGAG. This translates into CASSHESGGAHE. From start to end, the CDR3 is CASSHESGGAHEQYF. J is TRBJ2-7 and V is TRBV7-2; 10 bases align to TRBD2. The read ends 3 residues early relative to the CDR3; the germline J gene fills the gap. Germline V CDR1 and CDR2: SGHTA, FQGNSA. After removal of 5 bases from V and 5 bases from J, the junction contained 9 bases not matched to a gene. This CDR3 has 15 residues.

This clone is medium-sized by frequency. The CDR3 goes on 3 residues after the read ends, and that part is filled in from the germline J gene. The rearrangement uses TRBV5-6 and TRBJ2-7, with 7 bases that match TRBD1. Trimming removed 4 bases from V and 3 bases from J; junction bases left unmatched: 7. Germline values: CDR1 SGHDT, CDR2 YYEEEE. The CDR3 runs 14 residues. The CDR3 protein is CASSPGTVNYEQYF. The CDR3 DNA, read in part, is TGTGCCAGCAGCCCCGGGACAGTCAACTACGAG. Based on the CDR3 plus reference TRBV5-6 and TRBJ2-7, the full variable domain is DAGVTQSPTHLIKTRGQQVTLRCSPKSGHDTVSWYQQALGQGPQFIFQYYEEEERQRGNFPDRFSGHQFPNYSSELNVNALLLGDSALYLCASSPGTVNYEQYFGPGTRLTVT.

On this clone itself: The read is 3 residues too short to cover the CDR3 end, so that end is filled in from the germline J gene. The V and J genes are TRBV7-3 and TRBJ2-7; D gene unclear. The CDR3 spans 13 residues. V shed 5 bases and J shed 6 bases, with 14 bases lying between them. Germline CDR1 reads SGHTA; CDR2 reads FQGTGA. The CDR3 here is CASSPGTVSEQYF. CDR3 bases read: TGTGCCAGCAGCCCAGGTACTGTTTCCGAG.

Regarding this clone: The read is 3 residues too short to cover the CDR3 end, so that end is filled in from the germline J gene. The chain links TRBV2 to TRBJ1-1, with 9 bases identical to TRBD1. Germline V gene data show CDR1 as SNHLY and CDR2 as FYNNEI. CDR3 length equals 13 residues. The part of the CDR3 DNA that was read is TGTGCCAGCATCTCAGTTAGGACAGGGGCG. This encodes CASISVRTGA. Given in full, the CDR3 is CASISVRTGAAFF.

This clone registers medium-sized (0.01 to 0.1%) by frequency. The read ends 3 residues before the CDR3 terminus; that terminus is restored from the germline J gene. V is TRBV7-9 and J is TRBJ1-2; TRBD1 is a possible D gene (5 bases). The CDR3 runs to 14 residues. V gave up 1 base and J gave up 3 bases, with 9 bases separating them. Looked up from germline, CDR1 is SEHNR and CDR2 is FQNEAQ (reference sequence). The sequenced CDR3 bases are TGTGCCAGCAGCTTAGGCTCAGGGTACTATGGC. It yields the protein CASSLGSGYYG. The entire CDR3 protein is CASSLGSGYYGYTF.

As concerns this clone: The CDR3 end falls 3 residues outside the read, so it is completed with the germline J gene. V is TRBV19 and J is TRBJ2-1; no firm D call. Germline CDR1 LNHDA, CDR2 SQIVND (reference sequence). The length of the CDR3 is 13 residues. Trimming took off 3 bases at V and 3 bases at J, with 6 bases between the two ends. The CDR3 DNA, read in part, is TGTGCCAGTAGTATCGCCAGCTACAATGAG. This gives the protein CASSIASYNE. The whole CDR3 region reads CASSIASYNEQFF. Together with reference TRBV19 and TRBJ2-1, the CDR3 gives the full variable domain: DGGITQSPKYLFRKEGQNVTLSCEQNLNHDAMYWYRQDPGQGLRLIYYSQIVNDFQKGDIAEGYSVSREKKESFPLTVTSAQKNPTAFYLCASSIASYNEQFFGPGTRLTVL.

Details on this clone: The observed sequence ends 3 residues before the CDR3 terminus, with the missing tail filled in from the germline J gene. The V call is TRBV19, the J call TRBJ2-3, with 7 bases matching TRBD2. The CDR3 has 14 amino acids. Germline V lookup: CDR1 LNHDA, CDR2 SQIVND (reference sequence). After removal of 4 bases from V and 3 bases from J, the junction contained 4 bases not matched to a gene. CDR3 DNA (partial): TGTGCCAGTAGTAGCGGGAGTGGGACAGATACG. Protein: CASSSGSGTDT. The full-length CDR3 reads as CASSSGSGTDTQYF. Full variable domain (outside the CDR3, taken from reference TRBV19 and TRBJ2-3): DGGITQSPKYLFRKEGQNVTLSCEQNLNHDAMYWYRQDPGQGLRLIYYSQIVNDFQKGDIAEGYSVSREKKESFPLTVTSAQKNPTAFYLCASSSGSGTDTQYFGPGTRLTVL.

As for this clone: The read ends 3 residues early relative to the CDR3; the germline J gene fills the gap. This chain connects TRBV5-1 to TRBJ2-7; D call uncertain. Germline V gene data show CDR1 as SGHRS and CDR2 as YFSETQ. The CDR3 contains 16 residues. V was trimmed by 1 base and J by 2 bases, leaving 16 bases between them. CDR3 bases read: TGCGCCAGCAGCTTGAGTGTTCACGAGCTGGCCTACGAG. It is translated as CASSLSVHELAYE. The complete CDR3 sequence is CASSLSVHELAYEQYF.

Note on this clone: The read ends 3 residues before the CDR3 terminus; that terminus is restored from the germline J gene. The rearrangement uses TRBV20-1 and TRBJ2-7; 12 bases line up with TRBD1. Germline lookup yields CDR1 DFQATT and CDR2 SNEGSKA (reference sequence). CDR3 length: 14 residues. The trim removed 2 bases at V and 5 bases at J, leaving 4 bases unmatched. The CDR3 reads CSARWDRGRNEQYF. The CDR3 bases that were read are TGCAGTGCTAGATGGGACAGGGGGCGGAACGAG.

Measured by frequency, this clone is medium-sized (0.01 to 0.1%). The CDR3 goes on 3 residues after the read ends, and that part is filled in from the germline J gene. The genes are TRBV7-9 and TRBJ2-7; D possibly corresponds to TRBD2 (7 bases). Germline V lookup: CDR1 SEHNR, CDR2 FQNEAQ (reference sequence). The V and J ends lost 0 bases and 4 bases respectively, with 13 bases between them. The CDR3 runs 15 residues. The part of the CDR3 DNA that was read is TGTGCCAGCAGCTTAGCCGGGGGGACATTATACGAG. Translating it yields CASSLAGGTLYE. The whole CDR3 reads CASSLAGGTLYEQYF.

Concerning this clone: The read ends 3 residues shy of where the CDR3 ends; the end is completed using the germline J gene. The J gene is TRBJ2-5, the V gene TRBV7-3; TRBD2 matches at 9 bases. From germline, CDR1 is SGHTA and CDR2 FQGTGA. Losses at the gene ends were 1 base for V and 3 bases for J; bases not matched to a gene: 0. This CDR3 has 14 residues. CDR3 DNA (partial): TGTGCCAGCAGCTTAAGCGGGAGGGAAGAGACC. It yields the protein CASSLSGREET. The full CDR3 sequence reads CASSLSGREETQYF.

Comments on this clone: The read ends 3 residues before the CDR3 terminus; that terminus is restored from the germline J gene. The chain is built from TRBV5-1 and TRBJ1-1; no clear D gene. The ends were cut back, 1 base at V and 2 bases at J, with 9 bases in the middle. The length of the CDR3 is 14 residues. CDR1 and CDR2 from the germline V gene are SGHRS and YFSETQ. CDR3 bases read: TGCGCCAGCAGCTTGTTGCAGGCCAACACTGAA. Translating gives CASSLLQANTE. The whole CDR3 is CASSLLQANTEAFF.

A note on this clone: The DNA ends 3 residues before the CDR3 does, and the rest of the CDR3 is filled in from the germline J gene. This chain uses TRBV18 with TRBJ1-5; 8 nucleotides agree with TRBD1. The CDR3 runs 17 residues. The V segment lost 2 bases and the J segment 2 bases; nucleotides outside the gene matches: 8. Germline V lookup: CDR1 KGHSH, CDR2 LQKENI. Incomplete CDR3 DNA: TGTGCCAGCTCACCAGGGGACAGGATTTTGGGCAATCAGCCC. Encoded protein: CASSPGDRILGNQP. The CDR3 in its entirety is CASSPGDRILGNQPQHF.

The part of the CDR3 DNA that was read is TGTGCCAGCATGTCCGGGGAACGTCCGAACACTGAA. Its protein product is CASMSGERPNTE. The complete CDR3 sequence is CASMSGERPNTEAFF. The V and J genes are TRBV2 and TRBJ1-1; the D is unclear. The CDR3 end falls 3 residues outside the read, so it is completed with the germline J gene. The CDR3 has 15 amino acids. The germline gives CDR1 SNHLY, CDR2 FYNNEI. Trimming removed 7 bases at V and 1 base at J, with 16 bases between.

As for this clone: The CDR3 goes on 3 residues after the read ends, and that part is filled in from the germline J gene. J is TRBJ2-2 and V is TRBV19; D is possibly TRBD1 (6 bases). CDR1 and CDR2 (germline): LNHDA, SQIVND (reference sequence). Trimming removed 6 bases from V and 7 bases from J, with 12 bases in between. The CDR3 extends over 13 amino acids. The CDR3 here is CASSTGWGGELFF. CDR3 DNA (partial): TGTGCCAGTAGCACAGGGTGGGGCGGGGAG.

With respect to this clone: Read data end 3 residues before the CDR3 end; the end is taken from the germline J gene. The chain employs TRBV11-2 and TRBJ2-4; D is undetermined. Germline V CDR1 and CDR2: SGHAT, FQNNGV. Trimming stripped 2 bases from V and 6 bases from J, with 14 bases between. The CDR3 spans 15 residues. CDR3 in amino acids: CASSLYGTDSNIQYF. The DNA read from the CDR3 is TGTGCCAGCAGCTTATATGGTACAGATTCAAACATT. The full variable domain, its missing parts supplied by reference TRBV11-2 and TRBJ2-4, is EAGVAQSPRYKIIEKRQSVAFWCNPISGHATLYWYQQILGQGPKLLIQFQNNGVVDDSQLPKDRFSAERLKGVDSTLKIQPAKLEDSAVYLCASSLYGTDSNIQYFGAGTRLSVL.

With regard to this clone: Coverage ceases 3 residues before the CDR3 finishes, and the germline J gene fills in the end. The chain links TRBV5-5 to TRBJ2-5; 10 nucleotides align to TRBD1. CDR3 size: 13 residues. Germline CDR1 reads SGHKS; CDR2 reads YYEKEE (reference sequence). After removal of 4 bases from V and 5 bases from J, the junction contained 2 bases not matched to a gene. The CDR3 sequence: CASSLGQGETQYF. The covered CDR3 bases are TGTGCCAGCAGCCTGGGACAGGGGGAGACC. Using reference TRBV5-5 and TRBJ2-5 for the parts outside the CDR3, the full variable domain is DAGVTQSPTHLIKTRGQQVTLRCSPISGHKSVSWYQQVLGQGPQFIFQYYEKEERGRGNFPDRFSARQFPNYSSELNVNALLLGDSALYLCASSLGQGETQYFGPGTRLLVL.

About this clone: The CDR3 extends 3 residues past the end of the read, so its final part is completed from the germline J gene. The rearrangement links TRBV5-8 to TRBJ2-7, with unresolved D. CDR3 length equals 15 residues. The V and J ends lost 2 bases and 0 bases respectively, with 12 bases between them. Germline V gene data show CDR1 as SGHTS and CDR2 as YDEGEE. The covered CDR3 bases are TGTGCCAGCAGCTTTTTGCTGGCGGCCTCCTACGAG. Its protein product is CASSFLLAASYE. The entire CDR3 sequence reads CASSFLLAASYEQYF. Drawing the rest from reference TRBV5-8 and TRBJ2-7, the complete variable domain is EAGVTQSPTHLIKTRGQQATLRCSPISGHTSVYWYQQALGLGLQFLLWYDEGEERNRGNFPPRFSGRQFPNYSSELNVNALELEDSALYLCASSFLLAASYEQYFGPGTRLTVT.